The next 3 T cell receptor beta chains were all read from a single sample in a study of T cells in Graves' hyperthyroidism and ophthalmopathy. Amplification yielded TCR beta CDR3 regions, with RNA transcripts as the source. Primed by the HTBI set, a first-round RT-PCR was run on the TCR CDR3. TCRdb re-called the multiplex PCR reads with MiXCR, one entry per CDR3 protein. The sample has about 700,000 distinct CDR3 sequences, 12% to 15% seen once. Sequencing was carried out using blood. The receptors stem from a woman aged 18-35 years with Graves' hyperthyroidism.

This clonotype was counted only a few times. V is TRBV6-2 or TRBV6-3 and J is TRBJ1-2; D perhaps matches TRBD1 (6 bases). The CDR3 runs to 18 residues. Trimming took 0 bases from V and 4 from J, leaving 21 bases between them. Germline V gives CDR1 MNHEY, CDR2 SVGEGT. The CDR3 sequence: CASSYSRQVLLGAYGYTF. For the CDR3, the DNA is TGTGCCAGCAGTTACTCGAGGCAGGTTCTTTTGGGGGCCTATGGCTACACCTTC.

This clonotype showed up many times. This rearrangement joins TRBV3-1 to TRBJ2-1; 9 nucleotides agree with TRBD2. This CDR3 contains 15 residues. From germline, CDR1 is LGHDT and CDR2 YNNKEL (reference sequence). V shed 0 bases, J shed 9 bases, and the junction held 6 bases outside the gene matches. The CDR3 nucleotides read TGTGCCAGCAGCCAAGAAATAGCGGGAGCGGGTGAGCAGTTCTTC. Translated, it gives CASSQEIAGAGEQFF.

There are a few counts of this clonotype. This sequence joins TRBV10-2 and TRBJ1-1; 8 bases agree with TRBD1. This CDR3 is 13 amino acids long. The germline gives CDR1 WSHSY, CDR2 SAAADI. Germline trimming cut 6 bases from V and 6 bases from J; bases unmatched to any gene: 6. CDR3 coding DNA: TGCGCCAGCAGGCAGGGGGCTATCGCTGAAGCTTTCTTT. Amino acid sequence: CASRQGAIAEAFF.